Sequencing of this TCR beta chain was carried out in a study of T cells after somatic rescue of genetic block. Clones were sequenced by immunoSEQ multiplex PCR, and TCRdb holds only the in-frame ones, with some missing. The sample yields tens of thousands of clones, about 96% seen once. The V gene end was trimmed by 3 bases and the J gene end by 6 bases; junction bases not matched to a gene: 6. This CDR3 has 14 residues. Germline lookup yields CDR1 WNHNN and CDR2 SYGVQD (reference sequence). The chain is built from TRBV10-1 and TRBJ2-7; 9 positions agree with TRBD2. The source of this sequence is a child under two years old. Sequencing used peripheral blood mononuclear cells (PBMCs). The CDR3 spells CASSESASGTEQYF. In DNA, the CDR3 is TGCGCCAGCAGTGAATCGGCTAGCGGGACCGAGCAGTACTTC.